This T cell receptor (beta chain) derives from a study of blood T cells in healthy people across ages. For the second PCR, which ran for 7 to 11 cycles, a sample-barcoded 5' primer and a J-beta primer mix were used. TCRdb re-analysed the 5' RACE reads in MiXCR, keeping a single row per CDR3 protein. The sample includes hundreds of thousands of distinct CDR3 sequences, over 40% of them seen just once. The study's findings and limits: Not knowing donor CMV status may have confounded expanded clonotype changes.

Donors ranged from about 6 to 90 years old and were healthy Caucasians in Russia. About 10 milliliters of peripheral blood were drawn from each donor into EDTA-treated tubes. Extractions gave at least 6 micrograms of total RNA per sample. This CDR3 has 15 residues. Looked up from germline, CDR1 is SGHRS and CDR2 is YFSETQ. The V gene lost 1 base and the J gene lost 9 bases, with 19 bases spanning the gap. This clonotype was seen repeatedly, ten times or more. Its specificity is not known. The J gene is TRBJ2-5, the V gene TRBV5-1; D ambiguous. This TCR came from a woman of 80 years or more in good health. Material: blood. In DNA, the CDR3 is TGCGCCAGCAGCTTGCGCTCCCAAGAACCCGAGTCCCAGTACTTC. Translation gives CASSLRSQEPESQYF.